The table lists the clone carrying this T cell receptor (beta chain) with a few counts. The data stem from a study of T-cell memory formation after mild COVID-19. J gave up 5 bases and V 5 bases, and 14 bases lay outside the gene matches. Germline values: CDR1 SGHAT, CDR2 FQNNGV. The CDR3 loop spans 17 amino acids. Each CDR3 protein is one row after TCRdb ran MiXCR on the 5' RACE reads. The sample shows about 290,000 distinct CDR3 sequences, over 15% of them seen only once. The receptor's source is a man between 18 and 35 years old who had mild COVID-19 (a few samples of this study predate the infection). Cell type and time point are not known. The rearrangement uses TRBV11-2 and TRBJ2-2; TRBD1 matches 7 bases. The source material was PBMCs or a T cell subset sorted from them (not recorded which). The CDR3 is CASSLSPGTVGTGELFF. The CDR3 DNA follows: TGTGCCAGCAGCCTGTCTCCGGGGACAGTCGGAACCGGGGAGCTGTTTTTT.